Following are 5 T cell receptor beta chains from one sample sequenced in a study of glioma-infiltrating T cells. The iRepertoire nested amplicon-rescue multiplex PCR amplified TCR alpha and beta CDR3s from RNA. One entry per CDR3 protein, called by TCRdb with MiXCR from the multiplex PCR reads. The sample includes 300,000 to 400,000 distinct CDR3 sequences, less than 50% of them seen just once. Input material: glioma tissue, nonneoplastic brain tissue, or PBMCs (not recorded which). These receptors were taken from a human donor with low-grade glioma or glioblastoma, undergoing nonglioma brain surgery, or in good health (not recorded which).

J is TRBJ2-7 and V is TRBV14; TRBD1 matches 10 bases. Germline trimming cut 2 bases from V and 2 bases from J; bases unmatched to any gene: 3. There are 15 residues in the CDR3. From germline, CDR1 is SGHDN and CDR2 FVKESK. The CDR3 DNA is TGTGCCAGCAGCCAACGGACAGGGGGTACCTACGAGCAGTACTTC. It encodes CASSQRTGGTYEQYF.

This clonotype was seen a few times. The chain couples TRBV4-2 to TRBJ2-2; no reliable D call. Germline-derived CDR1 and CDR2 are LGHNA and YNFKEQ. The ends were cut back, 4 bases at V and 2 bases at J, with 11 bases in the middle. The CDR3 length is 15 residues. This chain's CDR3 is CASSRVDTNTGELFF. The CDR3 nucleotides are TGTGCCAGCAGCCGAGTCGACACAAACACCGGGGAGCTGTTTTTT.

This chain links TRBV5-1 with TRBJ2-2, with D unclear. V shed 1 base and J shed 0 bases, with 10 bases lying between them. This CDR3 comprises 16 residues. The germline V gene encodes CDR1 SGHRS and CDR2 YFSETQ. The CDR3 region is CASSLNERPNTGELFF. CDR3 nucleotides: TGCGCCAGCAGCTTGAACGAACGTCCGAACACCGGGGAGCTGTTTTTT. Together with reference TRBV5-1 and TRBJ2-2, the CDR3 gives the full variable domain: KAGVTQTPRYLIKTRGQQVTLSCSPISGHRSVSWYQQTPGQGLQFLFEYFSETQRNKGNFPGRFSGRQFSNSRSEMNVSTLELGDSALYLCASSLNERPNTGELFFGEGSRLTVL.

The chain recombines TRBV10-3 with TRBJ1-1, with D perhaps TRBD1 (5 bases). Trimming shortened V by 6 bases and J by 6 bases, and 11 bases separated the two germline ends. The length of the CDR3 is 12 residues. The germline V gene encodes CDR1 ENHRY and CDR2 SYGVKD. CDR3 DNA sequence: TGTGCCATCAGCGACAGCAGCGCTGAAGCTTTCTTT. It encodes CAISDSSAEAFF.

J is TRBJ1-1 and V is TRBV29-1, with D possibly TRBD1 on 6 matching bases. CDR1 is SQVTM, CDR2 ANQGSEA, per germline. V was cut by 6 bases and J by 5 bases, with 19 bases left in between. This CDR3 region has 14 residues. The CDR3 region has the DNA TGCAGCGTCGTGAGGTCGGGGGCGGGAACTGAAGCTTTCTTT. Translation: CSVVRSGAGTEAFF.